This entry lists 30 T cell receptor beta chains sequenced from one sample in a study of T cell clonotyping in hematopoietic cell transplantation. Method: immunoSEQ multiplex PCR; TCRdb's copy keeps in-frame clones and lacks some. Here the sample spans 5,700 or so clones, 66% being singletons. Source: PBMCs, taken 180 days after allogeneic stem cell transplant. Receptors originate from a male patient between 45 and 60 years old who had an allogeneic stem cell transplant from an unrelated donor, so the T cells may come from the graft donor. Some clones in this sample may be carry-over from other donors' samples.

This clone turned up a few times. This chain joins TRBV9 and TRBJ1-2; D is perhaps TRBD1 (5 bases). Germline V lookup: CDR1 SGDLS, CDR2 YYNGEE. V gave up 2 bases and J gave up 4 bases, with 9 bases separating them. The CDR3 totals 13 residues. Here the CDR3 DNA reads TGTGCCAGCAGCGTGTCAGGGATCTATGGCTACACCTTC. Translating gives CASSVSGIYGYTF.

The CDR3 DNA reads as TGTGCCAGCAGCGGAGCCTCGAGGGTCGACTCCTACGAGCAGTACTTC. Its protein is CASSGASRVDSYEQYF. This chain links TRBV28 with TRBJ2-7, with D possibly being TRBD2 (5 bases). The V end was cut by 6 bases, the J end by 0 bases, with 18 bases between. Germline V gene data show CDR1 as MDHEN and CDR2 as SYDVKM. The CDR3 runs to 16 residues.

V gene TRBV11-2 combines with J gene TRBJ2-6, with D perhaps TRBD1 (6 bases). CDR3 length equals 17 residues. Per germline, CDR1 SGHAT and CDR2 FQNNGV. The germline V and J ends were trimmed by 5 bases and 0 bases, with 14 bases remaining between them. In nucleotides, the CDR3 is TGTGCCAGCAGCCCTCAGGGACAAAGCTCTGGGGCCAACGTCCTGACTTTC. Translation: CASSPQGQSSGANVLTF.

V gene TRBV4-3 combines with J gene TRBJ1-3; D remains unclear. Germline CDR1 LGHNA, CDR2 YSLEER. The CDR3 length is 16 residues. V was shortened by 0 bases and J by 0 bases, with 9 bases between the two germline ends. The CDR3 loop is CASSQDGPSSGNTIYF. The CDR3 DNA reads as TGCGCCAGCAGCCAAGATGGGCCGAGCTCTGGAAACACCATATATTTT.

The V gene is TRBV9, the J gene TRBJ1-1; a weak D match, TRBD1 (6 bases). V was pared by 2 bases and J by 0 bases, with 23 bases between. The CDR3 extends over 19 amino acids. Germline lookup yields CDR1 SGDLS and CDR2 YYNGEE. The CDR3 protein is CASSVLPIGQRDMNTEAFF. CDR3 nucleotide sequence: TGTGCCAGCAGCGTTCTCCCTATAGGACAGCGTGATATGAACACTGAAGCTTTCTTT. The full variable domain, in which reference TRBV9 and TRBJ1-1 provide the parts outside the CDR3, is DSGVTQTPKHLITATGQRVTLRCSPRSGDLSVYWYQQSLDQGLQFLIQYYNGEERAKGNILERFSAQQFPDLHSELNLSSLELGDSALYFCASSVLPIGQRDMNTEAFFGQGTRLTVV.

The CDR3 spells CASSLGEGWEAFF. Written as DNA, the CDR3 is TGCGCCAGCAGCTTGGGCGAGGGTTGGGAAGCTTTCTTT. The J gene is TRBJ1-1, the V gene TRBV5-1; D not certain. CDR1 SGHRS and CDR2 YFSETQ come from the germline V gene. The CDR3 spans 13 residues. V lost 0 bases and J lost 8, with 11 bases in between.

In this sample, this clone is large. The sample carries other DNA sequences with the same CDR3. This rearrangement joins TRBV4-1 to TRBJ1-1; a weak D match, TRBD1 (6 bases). Germline V gives CDR1 MGHRA, CDR2 YSYEKL. The V and J ends lost 3 bases and 1 base respectively, with 9 bases between them. The CDR3 has 14 residues. The CDR3 DNA reads as TGCGCCAGCAGCCATCGGACAGAGAACACTGAAGCTTTCTTT. Encoded protein: CASSHRTENTEAFF.

The chain uses TRBV29-1 and TRBJ1-4; no reliable D call. V lost 4 bases and J 2 bases, leaving 11 bases between the germline ends. The CDR3 length is 14 residues. Germline V gives CDR1 SQVTM, CDR2 ANQGSEA. The chain's CDR3 is CSVGTMGTNEKLFF. DNA of the CDR3: TGCAGCGTTGGAACCATGGGGACTAATGAAAAACTGTTTTTT.

V usage is TRBV6-6 and J usage is TRBJ1-2; 9 bases match TRBD1. V shed 7 bases, J shed 8 bases, and the junction held 5 bases outside the gene matches. The V gene's germline CDR1 is MNHNY and CDR2 SVGAGI (reference sequence). The CDR3 covers 12 residues. The CDR3 nucleotides read TGTGCCAGCACAAGGACAGGGGAAGGCTACACCTTC. It codes for CASTRTGEGYTF.

Comment on this clone: The junction differs from germline at one of its ends, possibly a read error. The V gene is TRBV14, the J gene TRBJ2-7; 9 nucleotides line up with TRBD2. The germline V gene encodes CDR1 SGHDN and CDR2 FVKESK. The CDR3 loop spans 15 amino acids. The CDR3 spells CPRGEREETGYEQYF. CDR3 bases: TGTCCCAGGGGGGAGCGGGAGGAGACTGGCTACGAGCAGTACTTC. Full variable domain (missing parts from reference TRBV14 and TRBJ2-7): EAGVTQFPSHSVIEKGQTVTLRCDPISGHDNLYWYRRVMGKEIKFLLHFVKESKQDESGMPNNRFLAERTGGTYSTLKVQPAELEDSGVYFCPRGEREETGYEQYFGPGTRLTVT.

This clone was counted only a few times. The gene calls are TRBV10-2 and TRBJ2-7; 8 bases are shared with TRBD1. Germline-derived CDR1 and CDR2 are WSHSY and SAAADI. The CDR3 runs to 14 residues. With V trimmed by 6 bases and J by 1 base, 5 bases remained unmatched. DNA of the CDR3: TGCGCCAGCAGGGGACAGGAGATTTCCTACGAGCAGTACTTC. It encodes CASRGQEISYEQYF.

The rearrangement links TRBV6-1 to TRBJ2-7, with 9 bases fitting TRBD2. The CDR3 runs 14 residues. The J segment lost 2 bases and the V segment lost 3 bases, leaving 2 bases of the junction unmatched. Germline-derived CDR1 and CDR2 are MNHNS and SASEGT. CDR3 DNA: TGTGCCAGCAGTGAGGCTAGCGGGACCTACGAGCAGTACTTC. It translates to CASSEASGTYEQYF.

The chain has TRBV7-2 and TRBJ2-5, with D perhaps TRBD2 (6 bases). Trimming removed 3 bases at V and 5 bases at J, with 13 bases between. Germline CDR1 reads SGHTA; CDR2 reads FQGNSA. The CDR3 consists of 14 residues. The CDR3 here is CASSFYRGMETQYF. The CDR3 DNA sequence: TGTGCCAGCAGCTTTTATCGGGGGATGGAGACCCAGTACTTC. The whole variable domain, filled in from reference TRBV7-2 and TRBJ2-5, reads GAGVSQSPSNKVTEKGKDVELRCDPISGHTALYWYRQSLGQGLEFLIYFQGNSAPDKSGLPSDRFSAERTGGSVSTLTIQRTQQEDSAVYLCASSFYRGMETQYFGPGTRLLVL.

The chain is built from TRBV5-6 and TRBJ1-3; no clear D gene. The germline gives CDR1 SGHDT, CDR2 YYEEEE. The CDR3 spans 15 residues. V dropped 3 bases and J dropped 2 bases, with 12 bases sitting between them. DNA of the CDR3: TGTGCCAGCAGCTCGCTGAATGGCCCTGGAAACACCATATATTTT. Translation gives CASSSLNGPGNTIYF.

The V gene is TRBV2, the J gene TRBJ2-2; D is perhaps TRBD1 (7 bases). The germline V gene has CDR1 SNHLY and CDR2 FYNNEI. The CDR3 is made up of 16 amino acids. V was clipped by 5 bases and J by 0 bases, with 13 bases between them. CDR3 region: CASSLRRGANTGELFF. DNA for the CDR3: TGTGCCAGCAGTCTTCGCAGGGGGGCGAACACCGGGGAGCTGTTTTTT.

CDR3 coding DNA: TGTGCCACCAGCCCGGGATCCAATACGCAGTATTTT. It codes for CATSPGSNTQYF. The rearrangement joins TRBV15 to TRBJ2-3, with D tentatively TRBD2 (5 bases). V lost 5 bases and J 7 bases, leaving 10 bases between the germline ends. The CDR3 is made up of 12 amino acids. Germline values: CDR1 LNHNV, CDR2 YYDKDF (reference sequence).

This chain joins TRBV7-2 and TRBJ2-7, with 7 nucleotides matching TRBD2. Germline loops: CDR1 SGHTA, CDR2 FQGNSA. With 5 bases clipped from V and 1 base from J, the junction kept 11 bases outside the gene matches. The CDR3 runs to 16 residues. CDR3 sequence reads: CASSLDQRGASYEQYF. DNA of the CDR3: TGTGCCAGCAGCCTTGACCAGCGGGGAGCTTCCTACGAGCAGTACTTC.

This clone has more than one count but fewer than ten. The gene calls are TRBV19 and TRBJ1-3, with D unresolved. Looked up from germline, CDR1 is LNHDA and CDR2 is SQIVND (reference sequence). This CDR3 has 15 residues. V was clipped by 7 bases and J by 0 bases, with 13 bases between them. For the CDR3, the DNA is TGTGCCAGTACCTCGAGGGCCGTCTCTGGAAACACCATATATTTT. It is translated as CASTSRAVSGNTIYF.

The V call is TRBV2, the J call TRBJ2-7; 10 nucleotides agree with TRBD1. The CDR3 totals 15 residues. Looked up from germline, CDR1 is SNHLY and CDR2 is FYNNEI. The V segment lost 3 bases and the J segment 2 bases; nucleotides outside the gene matches: 4. CDR3 bases: TGTGCCAGCAGTGAGAGAGACAGGGGGCCCTACGAGCAGTACTTC. Its translation is CASSERDRGPYEQYF.

V and J are TRBV27 and TRBJ2-7, with 8 bases lining up with TRBD2. The germline V gene encodes CDR1 MNHEY and CDR2 SMNVEV (reference sequence). Trimming cost V 6 bases and J 4 bases; bases outside gene matches: 5. The length of the CDR3 is 13 residues. Here the CDR3 DNA reads TGTGCCAGCAGGGCTAGCGGGCTTTACGAGCAGTACTTC. It specifies CASRASGLYEQYF.

The CDR3 nucleotides are TGTGCCAGCAGCTTATCCGGGTATGAGCAGTTCTTC. Amino acid sequence: CASSLSGYEQFF. The chain joins TRBV7-3 to TRBJ2-1; D is ambiguous. The CDR3 spans 12 residues. Trimming cost V 2 bases and J 8 bases, with 7 bases left between them. Germline CDR1 is SGHTA and CDR2 is FQGTGA.

The rearrangement uses TRBV6-6 and TRBJ1-5; TRBD1 agrees at 8 bases. The germline gives CDR1 MNHNY, CDR2 SVGAGI (reference sequence). J lost 6 bases, V lost 7 bases, and 11 bases had no gene match. The CDR3 spans 15 residues. The CDR3 spells CASTQGQVESQPQHF. CDR3 bases: TGTGCCAGCACCCAGGGACAGGTTGAAAGTCAGCCCCAGCATTTT.

The V and J genes are TRBV29-1 and TRBJ2-2; D is ambiguous. The CDR3 has 13 residues. Germline CDR1 SQVTM, CDR2 ANQGSEA. V lost 8 bases to trimming and J lost 4 bases, with 14 bases between them. The DNA for the CDR3 is TGCAGCTCAAGGGATGTTGGCACCGGGGAGCTGTTTTTT. Its translation: CSSRDVGTGELFF.

This clone is a singleton in its sample. This chain links TRBV6-5 with TRBJ1-6; D remains unclear. The germline V gene encodes CDR1 MNHEY and CDR2 SVGAGI. This CDR3 region has 15 residues. V shed 0 bases and J shed 7 bases, with 10 bases lying between them. CDR3 protein: CASSYSIARNSPLHF. The CDR3 coding sequence is TGTGCCAGCAGTTACTCGATAGCGAGGAATTCACCCCTCCACTTT.

This clone was found once. This chain joins TRBV6-1 and TRBJ2-7; D ambiguous. The CDR3 has 13 residues. The V gene's germline CDR1 is MNHNS and CDR2 SASEGT. V gave up 6 bases and J gave up 4 bases, with 13 bases separating them. CDR3 sequence (DNA): TGTGCCAGCAGCCAGGCTATCGATTACGAGCAGTACTTC. Its protein product is CASSQAIDYEQYF.

The chain recombines TRBV10-3 with TRBJ2-7; D possibly matches TRBD1 or TRBD2 (5 bases each). Germline CDR1 is ENHRY and CDR2 is SYGVKD. Trimming removed 1 base from V and 2 bases from J, with 12 bases in between. The CDR3 covers 15 residues. The DNA for the CDR3 is TGTGCCATCAGTGAGTGGGATCGGGGCGCCTACGAGCAGTACTTC. It specifies CAISEWDRGAYEQYF.

This clone came up a few times. In the same sample, other DNA sequences code for this CDR3. The rearrangement uses TRBV11-2 and TRBJ2-3; D is undetermined. The CDR3 runs 12 residues. V was shortened by 10 bases and J by 2 bases, with 10 bases between the two germline ends. Germline CDR1 and CDR2: SGHAT and FQNNGV. CDR3 loop: CATGAYTDTQYF. The CDR3, as DNA: TGTGCCACCGGCGCGTACACAGATACGCAGTATTTT.

This sequence joins TRBV2 and TRBJ2-7; D gene ambiguous. The CDR3 loop spans 12 amino acids. Trimming shortened V by 10 bases and J by 7 bases, and 17 bases separated the two germline ends. In germline, CDR1 is SNHLY, CDR2 FYNNEI. For the CDR3, the DNA is TGTGCCAAGTCTTTAGAATTCGGGGAGCAGTACTTC. It specifies CAKSLEFGEQYF.

This clone showed up just a few times. This chain links TRBV6-5 with TRBJ1-1; a weak D match, TRBD1 (5 bases). V lost 4 bases to trimming and J lost 3 bases, with 15 bases between them. Per the germline V gene, CDR1 is MNHEY and CDR2 is SVGAGI. CDR3 length equals 15 residues. The DNA for the CDR3 is TGTGCCAGCAGTTTCTCCAGGGTATACGACACTGAAGCTTTCTTT. Translating gives CASSFSRVYDTEAFF.

V usage is TRBV9 and J usage is TRBJ2-7; weak D call: TRBD1 (6 bases). This CDR3 spans 14 amino acids. Trimming shortened V by 0 bases and J by 1 base, and 8 bases separated the two germline ends. Germline CDR1 reads SGDLS; CDR2 reads YYNGEE. CDR3 sequence reads: CASSVADSSYEQYF. CDR3 sequence (DNA): TGTGCCAGCAGCGTAGCGGACAGTTCCTACGAGCAGTACTTC. The full variable domain, with the rest looked up from reference TRBV9 and TRBJ2-7, is DSGVTQTPKHLITATGQRVTLRCSPRSGDLSVYWYQQSLDQGLQFLIQYYNGEERAKGNILERFSAQQFPDLHSELNLSSLELGDSALYFCASSVADSSYEQYFGPGTRLTVT.